The entry that follows covers one T cell receptor (beta chain) sequence. V gave up 9 bases and J gave up 2 bases, with 8 bases separating them. The CDR3 length is 12 residues. RNA, at about 0.5 to 1 ug, was reverse transcribed with random hexamers. TCRdb reprocessed the immunoSEQ multiplex PCR reads via MiXCR and lists one record per CDR3 protein. The sample yields approximately 100,000 distinct CDR3 sequences, 92% seen once. The sample comes from a study of CD8 T cells in Susac syndrome. This chain joins TRBV12-3 or TRBV12-4 and TRBJ1-5; D is unclear. This TCR was recovered from a human donor in good health. Sequenced sample: CD4+ T cells from PBMCs. This CDR3 is CASRSGNQPQHF. The CDR3 DNA sequence: TGTGCCAGTCGGAGTGGCAATCAGCCCCAGCATTTT.